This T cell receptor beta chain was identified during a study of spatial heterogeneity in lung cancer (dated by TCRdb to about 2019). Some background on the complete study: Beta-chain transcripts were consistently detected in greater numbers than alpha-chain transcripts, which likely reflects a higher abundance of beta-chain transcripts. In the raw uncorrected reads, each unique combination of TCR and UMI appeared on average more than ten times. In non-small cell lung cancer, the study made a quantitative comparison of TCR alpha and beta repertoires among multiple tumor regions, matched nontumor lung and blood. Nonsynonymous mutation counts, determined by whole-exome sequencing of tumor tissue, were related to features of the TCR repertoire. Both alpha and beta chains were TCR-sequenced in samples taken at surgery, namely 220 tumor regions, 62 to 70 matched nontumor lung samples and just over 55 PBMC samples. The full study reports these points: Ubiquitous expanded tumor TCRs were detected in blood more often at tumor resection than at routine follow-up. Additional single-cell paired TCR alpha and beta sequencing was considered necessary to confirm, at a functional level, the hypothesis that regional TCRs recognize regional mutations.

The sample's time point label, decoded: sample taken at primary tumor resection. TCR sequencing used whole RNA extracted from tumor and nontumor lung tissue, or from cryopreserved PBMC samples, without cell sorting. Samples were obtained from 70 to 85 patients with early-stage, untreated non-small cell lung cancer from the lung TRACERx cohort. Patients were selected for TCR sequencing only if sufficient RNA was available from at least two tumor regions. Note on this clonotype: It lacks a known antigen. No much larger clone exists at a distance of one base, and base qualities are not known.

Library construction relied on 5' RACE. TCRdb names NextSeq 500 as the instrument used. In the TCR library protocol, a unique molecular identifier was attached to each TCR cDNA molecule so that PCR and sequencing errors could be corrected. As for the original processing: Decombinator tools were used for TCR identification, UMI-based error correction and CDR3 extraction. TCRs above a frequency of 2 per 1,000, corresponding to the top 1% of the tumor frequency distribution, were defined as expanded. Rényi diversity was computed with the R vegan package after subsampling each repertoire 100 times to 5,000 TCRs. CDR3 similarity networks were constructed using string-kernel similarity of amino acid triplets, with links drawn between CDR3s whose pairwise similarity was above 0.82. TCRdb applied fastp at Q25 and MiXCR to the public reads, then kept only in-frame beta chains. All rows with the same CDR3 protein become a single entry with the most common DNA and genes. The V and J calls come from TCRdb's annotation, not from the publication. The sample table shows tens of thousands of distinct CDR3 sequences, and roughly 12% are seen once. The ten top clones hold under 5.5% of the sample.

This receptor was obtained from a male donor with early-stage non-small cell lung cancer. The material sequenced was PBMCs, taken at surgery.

CDR3 sequence: CSVTRDGISYEQYF. The bases are TGCAGCGTTACCCGGGACGGTATCTCCTACGAGCAGTACTTC. Here the chain combines TRBV29-1 and TRBJ2-7; the D segment is perhaps TRBD1 or TRBD2, each sharing 5 matched bases. V loses 5 bases, J loses 0 bases, and the germline ends lie 14 bases apart. The CDR3 contains 14 residues, cysteine and phenylalanine counted. Here the CDR3 DNA is all that survives: 42 bases in frame from base 1. Reading the germline V gene gives CDR1 SQVTM and CDR2 ANQGSEA.